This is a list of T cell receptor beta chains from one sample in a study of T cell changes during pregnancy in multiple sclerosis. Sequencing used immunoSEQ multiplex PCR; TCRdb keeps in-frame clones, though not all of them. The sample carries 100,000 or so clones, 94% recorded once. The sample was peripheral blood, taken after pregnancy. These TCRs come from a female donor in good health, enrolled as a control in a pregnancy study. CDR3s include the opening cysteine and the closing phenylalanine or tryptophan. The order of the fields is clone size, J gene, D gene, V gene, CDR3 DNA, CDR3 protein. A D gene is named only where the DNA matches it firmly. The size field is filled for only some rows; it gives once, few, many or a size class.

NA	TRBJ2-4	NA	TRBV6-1	TGTGCCAGCAGTGAAGCCCAGGGATACATTCAGTACTTC	CASSEAQGYIQYF
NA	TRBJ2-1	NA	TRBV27	TGTGCCAGCAGTTCACGGGAGCCAGGCGATGAGCAGTTCTTC	CASSSREPGDEQFF
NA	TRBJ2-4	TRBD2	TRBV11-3	TGTGCCAGCAGCTTAGGAACTAGCGGGAAAGGAGAAAACATTCAGTACTTC	CASSLGTSGKGENIQYF
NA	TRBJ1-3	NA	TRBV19	TGTGCCAGTAGTATAGATGTCGGCTCTGGAAACACCATATATTTT	CASSIDVGSGNTIYF
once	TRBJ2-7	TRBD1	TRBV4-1	TGCGCCAGCAGCCAAGAAAAACGGGGACAGGGCCCTAGCTCCTACGAGCAGTACTTC	CASSQEKRGQGPSSYEQYF
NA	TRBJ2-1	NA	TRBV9	TGTGCCAGCAGCGTAGTTAGTGTTTCGGATGAGCAGTTCTTC	CASSVVSVSDEQFF
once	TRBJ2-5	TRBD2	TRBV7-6	TGTGCCAGCAGCTTAGTGTTTGTGACTAGCGGGAGTTCAGAGACCCAGTACTTC	CASSLVFVTSGSSETQYF
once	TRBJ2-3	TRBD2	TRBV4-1	TGCGCCAGCAGCCAAATCCCAGCGGGAGAGCAGGATACGCAGTATTTT	CASSQIPAGEQDTQYF
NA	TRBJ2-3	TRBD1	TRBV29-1	TGCAGCGTTGAAGGGACAGGGGGCACAGATACGCAGTATTTT	CSVEGTGGTDTQYF
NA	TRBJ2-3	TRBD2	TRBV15	TGTGCCACCAGCAGAGATTCTTACGGAGGGAGGGAGGGAGAAGATACGCAGTATTTT	CATSRDSYGGREGEDTQYF
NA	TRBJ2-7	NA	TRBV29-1	TGCAGCGTTGAAGGCCGGTGGGCATCCTACGAGCAGTACTTC	CSVEGRWASYEQYF
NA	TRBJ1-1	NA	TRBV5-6	TGTGCCAGCAGCTTGAATACAGGGAAGAACACTGAAGCTTTCTTT	CASSLNTGKNTEAFF
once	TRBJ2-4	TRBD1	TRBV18	TGTGCCAGCTCACCGCCGACAGGGCCCAAAAACATTCAGTACTTC	CASSPPTGPKNIQYF
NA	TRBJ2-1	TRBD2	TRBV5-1	TGCGCCAGCAGCTTGGGCGGACTAGCGGGAGGGCCTGACTATGAGCAGTTCTTC	CASSLGGLAGGPDYEQFF
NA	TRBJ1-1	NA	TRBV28	TGTGCCAGCAGTTTAGGGACACGTGAAGCTTTCTTT	CASSLGTREAFF
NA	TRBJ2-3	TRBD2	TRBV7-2	TGTGCCAGCAGCGCAAGACTAGCGGTCACAGATACGCAGTATTTT	CASSARLAVTDTQYF
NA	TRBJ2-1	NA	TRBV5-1	TGCGCCAGCAGCTTGGCCGGGTTTTCCGAGCAGTTCTTC	CASSLAGFSEQFF
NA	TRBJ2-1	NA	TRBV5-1	TGCGCCAGCAGCTTGGCGGGGTTCGCATCCTACAATGAGCAGTTCTTC	CASSLAGFASYNEQFF
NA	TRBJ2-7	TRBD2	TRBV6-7	TGTGCCCGCGGGCCATTAGCGGGATCCTACGAGCAGTACTTC	CARGPLAGSYEQYF
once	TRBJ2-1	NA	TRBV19	TGTGCCAGTAGTATACCCCTGAACAGATTATACAATGAGCAGTTCTTC	CASSIPLNRLYNEQFF
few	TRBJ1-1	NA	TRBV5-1	TGCGCCAGCAGCGGGGGTGGGGGGGCTAACACTGAAGCTTTCTTT	CASSGGGGANTEAFF
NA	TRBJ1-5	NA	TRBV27	TGTGCCAGCAGCCGGAGTGGGTGGGGGGATAGCAATCAGCCCCAGCATTTT	CASSRSGWGDSNQPQHF
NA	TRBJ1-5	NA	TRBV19	TGTGCCAGTAAGCACAGGGCAAGCAATCAGCCCCAGCATTTT	CASKHRASNQPQHF
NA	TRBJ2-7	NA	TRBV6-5	TGTGCCAGCAGTTACGAGGGTAGTCTCGAGCAGTACTTC	CASSYEGSLEQYF
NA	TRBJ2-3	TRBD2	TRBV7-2	TGTGCCAGCAGCTTATGGGGGAGGGTGGATACGCAGTATTTT	CASSLWGRVDTQYF
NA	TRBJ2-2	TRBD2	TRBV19	TGTGCCAGTACGATCCCGGGACTAAGAACCGGGGAGCTGTTTTTT	CASTIPGLRTGELFF
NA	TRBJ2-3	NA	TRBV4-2	TGTGCCAGCAGTAACACAGATACGCAGTATTTT	CASSNTDTQYF
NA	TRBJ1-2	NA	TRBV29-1	TGCAGCATGGGGGAGGGGCCCCATGGCTACACCTTC	CSMGEGPHGYTF
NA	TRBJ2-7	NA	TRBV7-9	TGTGCCAGCAGCTTAGCGGCGCGGAACGATTACGAGCAGTACTTC	CASSLAARNDYEQYF
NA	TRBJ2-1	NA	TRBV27	TGTGCCAGCAGTTTATACTTCGGCTACAATGAGCAGTTCTTC	CASSLYFGYNEQFF
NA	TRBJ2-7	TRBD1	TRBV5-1	TGCGCCAGCAGCTTGGCCACGGGACAGGGCTACGAGCAGTACTTC	CASSLATGQGYEQYF
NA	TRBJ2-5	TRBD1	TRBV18	TGTGCCAGCTCACCACTAGGGGGCAGAGAGACCCAGTACTTC	CASSPLGGRETQYF
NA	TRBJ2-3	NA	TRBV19	TGTGCCAGTAGTATGTCTAGCGCCTCGGGGGATACGCAGTATTTT	CASSMSSASGDTQYF
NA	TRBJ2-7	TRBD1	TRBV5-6	TGTGCCAGCAGCTCGGGACAGGGTTACGAGCAGTACTTC	CASSSGQGYEQYF
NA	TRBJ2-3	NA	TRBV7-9	TGTGCCAGCAGCTCTAGCGATCCGAGCACAGATACGCAGTATTTT	CASSSSDPSTDTQYF